This T cell receptor beta chain stems from a study of shared T cell receptors in the human thymus. Germline V CDR1 and CDR2: SEHNR, FQNEAQ (reference sequence). Trimming pared 1 base from V and 2 bases from J, leaving 14 bases between. This CDR3 has 16 residues. This clone was picked up a small number of times. Only in-frame clones appear in the TCRdb table, and some are missing; sequencing was by immunoSEQ multiplex PCR. The sample shows some 660,000 clones, 70% to 90% of them seen only once. This sample also appeared in a second study, on human thymus T cells. That paper notes: Resections removed during corrective heart surgery provided the thymus tissue used.

This receptor was taken from a boy less than two years old with a congenital heart defect. What was sequenced was thymocytes. The rearrangement links TRBV7-9 to TRBJ1-2; maybe TRBD1 (6 bases). In DNA, the CDR3 is TGTGCCAGCAGCTTAGTCCCCTTAACAGGGAACTATGGCTACACCTTC. Its protein is CASSLVPLTGNYGYTF.